This T cell receptor (beta chain) is from a study of cytomegalovirus exposure and HLA in healthy donors. This clone was picked up a small number of times. Germline V gene data show CDR1 as SGHRS and CDR2 as YFSETQ. This CDR3 region has 15 residues. V lost 4 bases and J 1 base, leaving 15 bases between the germline ends. This PCR relied on a set of 60 Vbeta primers and 13 Jbeta primers. Only in-frame clones appear in the TCRdb table, and some are missing; sequencing was by immunoSEQ multiplex PCR. Of 150,000 to 200,000 clones listed, 80% are singletons. The sample was PBMCs. The V and J genes are TRBV5-1 and TRBJ2-7; D possibly corresponds to TRBD1 (7 bases). This TCR was recovered from a man younger than 35 in good health and CMV-seropositive. DNA of the CDR3: TGCGCCAGCAGCCCGCGGGACAGAACTTCCTACGAGCAGTACTTC. Translating gives CASSPRDRTSYEQYF.